The 11 T cell receptor beta chains below all came from one sample that was sequenced in a study of identical twins (dated by TCRdb to the mid-2010s). Library generation was performed with 5' RACE. For sequencing, an Illumina HiSeq 2000 was employed. The public reads were reprocessed in TCRdb via fastp at Q25 and MiXCR, keeping in-frame beta chains. Each entry is one CDR3 protein sequence, shown with its most common DNA and genes. The sample has 400,000 or so distinct CDR3 sequences on record, about 9% of them singletons. The ten largest account for roughly 8.7% of the sample. Sequencing input: naive T cells sorted from blood. Reading the label with the study, this specimen's cell subset or site is: cells isolated with a human naive T-cell isolation kit. These receptors were taken from a woman aged 45-60 years in good health.

This clonotype was picked up many times. The rearrangement joins TRBV7-8 to TRBJ2-3, with TRBD2 as a possible D gene (7 bases). CDR1 and CDR2 (germline): SGHVS, FQNEAQ. This CDR3 spans 14 amino acids. Trimming left V 1 base short and J 3 bases short, with 8 bases between. The CDR3 DNA is TGTGCCAGCAGCTTAGAGGGGGGGACAGATACGCAGTATTTT. Its translation: CASSLEGGTDTQYF.

The chain has TRBV2 and TRBJ2-2; D ambiguous. V dropped 11 bases and J dropped 5 bases, with 18 bases sitting between them. The germline V gene has CDR1 SNHLY and CDR2 FYNNEI. The CDR3 contains 14 residues. The CDR3 here is CAAKASGVTGELFF. The CDR3 DNA reads as TGTGCCGCTAAGGCTAGTGGAGTTACCGGGGAGCTGTTTTTT.

This clonotype was seen repeatedly, ten times or more. The chain uses TRBV11-2 and TRBJ1-2, with D perhaps matching TRBD1 (6 bases). There are 13 residues in the CDR3. V dropped 3 bases and J dropped 2 bases, with 7 bases sitting between them. The germline V gene has CDR1 SGHAT and CDR2 FQNNGV. The CDR3 sequence is CASSFTGNYGYTF. The CDR3 nucleotides are TGTGCCAGCAGCTTTACAGGGAACTATGGCTACACCTTC.

This clonotype appeared a few times. The chain combines TRBV20-1 with TRBJ2-2; TRBD1 matches 8 bases. CDR1 is DFQATT and CDR2 is SNEGSKA in the germline V gene (reference sequence). CDR3 size: 14 residues. V lost 6 bases to trimming and J lost 4 bases; unmatched junction nucleotides: 7. The CDR3 region has the DNA TGCAGTGCGGCCGACAGGGGAGGCACCGGGGAGCTGTTTTTT. The encoded protein is CSAADRGGTGELFF.

This clonotype was observed many times. The rearrangement links TRBV15 to TRBJ2-2; D unclear. Trimming stripped 3 bases from V and 4 bases from J, with 6 bases between. The CDR3 covers 13 residues. The germline V gene encodes CDR1 LNHNV and CDR2 YYDKDF (reference sequence). CDR3 protein: CATSSDPTGELFF. CDR3 bases: TGTGCCACCAGCAGTGACCCCACCGGGGAGCTGTTTTTT.

The V and J genes are TRBV24-1 and TRBJ2-2; D may be TRBD2 (6 bases). CDR1 and CDR2 (germline): KGHDR, SFDVKD. The germline V and J ends were trimmed by 7 bases and 1 base, with 12 bases remaining between them. The CDR3 consists of 15 residues. CDR3 amino acids: CATRAGTLNTGELFF. The CDR3 DNA is TGTGCCACCAGGGCCGGGACTCTGAACACCGGGGAGCTGTTTTTT.

The sample holds one count of this clonotype. J is TRBJ2-6 and V is TRBV2, with D perhaps TRBD1 (5 bases). This CDR3 has 15 residues. Germline loops: CDR1 SNHLY, CDR2 FYNNEI. Trimming took 7 bases from V and 1 from J, leaving 11 bases between them. DNA for the CDR3: TGTGCCAGCACCGTTCAGGGATCTGGGGCCAACGTCCTGACTTTC. Residues: CASTVQGSGANVLTF.

Many counts were recorded for this clonotype. The chain has TRBV5-1 and TRBJ2-3; a possible D gene is TRBD2 (5 bases). V lost 7 bases and J 0 bases, leaving 15 bases between the germline ends. This CDR3 has 15 residues. Germline V gene data show CDR1 as SGHRS and CDR2 as YFSETQ. The CDR3 DNA follows: TGCGCCAGCCGCGTAAGCGGTACTAGCACAGATACGCAGTATTTT. As protein: CASRVSGTSTDTQYF.

This clonotype came up many times. The V call is TRBV12-3 or TRBV12-4, the J call TRBJ2-1; 7 positions agree with TRBD1. This CDR3 has 11 amino acids. With V trimmed by 6 bases and J by 11 bases, 4 bases remained unmatched. The CDR3 DNA is TGTGCCAGCAGCACAGGGGCCCAGCAGTTCTTC. Protein sequence: CASSTGAQQFF.

At least ten counts were recorded for this clonotype. CDR3 sequence (DNA): TGTGCCACCAGTGAGTCTGGTAATACGCAGTATTTT. Amino acids: CATSESGNTQYF. This rearrangement joins TRBV24-1 to TRBJ2-3, with unresolved D. CDR3 length: 12 residues. CDR1 and CDR2 (germline): KGHDR, SFDVKD. The V gene lost 4 bases and the J gene lost 7 bases, with 8 bases spanning the gap.

This chain connects TRBV10-3 to TRBJ2-1; D might be TRBD2 (5 bases). The V gene's germline CDR1 is ENHRY and CDR2 SYGVKD. Trimming pared 7 bases from V and 6 bases from J, leaving 10 bases between. The CDR3 has 12 amino acids. DNA of the CDR3: TGTGCCATCACGGGGATACGCAATGAGCAGTTCTTC. The encoded protein is CAITGIRNEQFF.